This T cell receptor (beta chain) was found in a study of neurological immune-mediated disorders. Maryland, USA blood bank volunteers served as healthy controls. The cDNA came from 5'RACE with 10-nucleotide random UMIs. TCRdb recomputed calls from the 5' RACE reads with MiXCR, one row per CDR3 protein. The sample has about 79,000 distinct CDR3 sequences; over 12% are singletons. With regard to this clonotype: This may come from a read error, since a much larger clone is one base off.

The TCR was taken from a woman in her fifties or sixties in good health. Material: PBMCs.

The CDR3 coding sequence is TGCAGCGTGGAGGTACAGAAAGAGACCCAGTACTTC. This translates into CSVEVQKETQYF. The rearrangement uses TRBV29-1 and TRBJ2-5, with D tentatively TRBD2 (5 bases). The length of the CDR3 is 12 residues. V was pared by 6 bases and J by 3 bases, with 11 bases between. The germline V gene has CDR1 SQVTM and CDR2 ANQGSEA.